This TCR beta chain came from a study of T cells in Graves' hyperthyroidism and ophthalmopathy. There were TCR beta CDR3 regions amplified from RNA transcripts. Using the HTBI primer set, a first-round RT-PCR was run on the TCR CDR3. TCRdb re-analysed the multiplex PCR reads in MiXCR, keeping a single row per CDR3 protein. The top ten clones hold 10% to 12% of a sample with fewer than 550,000 distinct CDR3 sequences, approximately 25% of them seen once. The germline gives CDR1 MNHNS, CDR2 SASEGT. This CDR3 has 15 amino acids. The V gene lost 6 bases and the J gene lost 4 bases, with 16 bases spanning the gap. Orbital computed tomography, thyroid ultrasound, serum thyroxine and TRAb, and clinical symptoms together informed the diagnoses.

The V call is TRBV6-1, the J call TRBJ1-3, with D unresolved. The sequence was obtained from a woman aged 25 to 39 with Graves' ophthalmopathy. Sample: blood. The CDR3 protein is CASSRVTAFGNTIYF. The CDR3 nucleotides are TGTGCCAGCAGCCGGGTTACAGCGTTCGGAAACACCATATATTTT.